These T cell receptor beta chains were read from a single sample in a study of T cell clonotyping in hematopoietic cell transplantation. Produced via immunoSEQ multiplex PCR; TCRdb's table is partial and in-frame only. The table has thousands of clones, roughly 94% seen once. Sequenced material: peripheral blood mononuclear cells, taken 30 days after allogeneic stem cell transplant. The receptors come from a male patient aged 60-70 years who had an allogeneic stem cell transplant from an unrelated donor, so T cells may come from the graft donor. Some clones in this sample may be carry-over from other donors' samples. CDR3s include the opening cysteine and the closing phenylalanine or tryptophan. Each record gives: V gene, D gene, clone size, J gene, CDR3 protein, CDR3 DNA. D genes are given only for firm matches. Clone size is shown for a subset of rows, as once, few, many or a class of expanded clone.

TRBV7-3	NA	NA	TRBJ2-7	CASSFGPSGSYEQYF	TGTGCCAGCAGCTTCGGCCCCAGCGGATCCTACGAGCAGTACTTC
TRBV29-1	NA	NA	TRBJ2-5	CSVDNDWTETQYF	TGCAGCGTTGACAATGATTGGACAGAGACCCAGTACTTC
TRBV19	NA	once	TRBJ1-1	CASRPGLSPTEAFF	TGTGCCAGTAGACCGGGTCTCTCACCAACTGAAGCTTTCTTT
TRBV19	NA	NA	TRBJ2-7	CASSIGAGLSYEQYF	TGTGCCAGTAGTATAGGAGCAGGGCTATCCTACGAGCAGTACTTC
TRBV19	TRBD2	NA	TRBJ2-1	CASSTGTSGYNEQFF	TGTGCCAGTAGTACCGGGACTAGCGGGTACAATGAGCAGTTCTTC
TRBV16	NA	NA	TRBJ1-1	CASSQWAGGLNTEAFF	TGTGCCAGCAGCCAATGGGCCGGGGGATTGAACACTGAAGCTTTCTTT
TRBV6-1	TRBD1	NA	TRBJ1-1	CASSDWTGFPPEAFF	TGTGCCAGCAGTGATTGGACAGGGTTTCCTCCTGAAGCTTTCTTT
TRBV10-3	NA	once	TRBJ1-3	CAIRPPGSGNTIYF	TGTGCCATCCGCCCCCCGGGCTCTGGAAACACCATATATTTT
TRBV7-9	NA	once	TRBJ2-1	CASSSSLDPSYNEQFF	TGTGCCAGCAGCTCGTCGCTCGACCCCTCCTACAATGAGCAGTTCTTC
TRBV28	NA	NA	TRBJ1-4	CASSLNGQGGKKLFF	TGTGCCAGCAGTTTAAATGGGCAGGGAGGGAAAAAACTGTTTTTT
TRBV18	NA	NA	TRBJ2-7	CASSPLEGDPRF	TGTGCCAGCTCACCCCTTGAGGGGGACCCACGATTC
TRBV2	NA	NA	TRBJ1-1	CATRSRMNTEAFF	TGTGCCACTCGCTCCCGGATGAACACTGAAGCTTTCTTT
TRBV7-9	NA	NA	TRBJ1-2	CASNPGVGGYTF	TGTGCCAGCAACCCCGGGGTCGGAGGCTACACCTTC
TRBV4-3	NA	NA	TRBJ2-7	CASSQGFNGLLYEQYF	TGCGCCAGCAGCCAAGGGTTTAACGGACTCCTCTACGAGCAGTACTTC
TRBV28	TRBD1	once	TRBJ2-7	CASTETGGFHEQYF	TGTGCCAGCACGGAGACAGGGGGCTTCCACGAGCAGTACTTC
TRBV7-9	NA	NA	TRBJ2-7	CASSLVSVEQYF	TGTGCCAGCAGCTTAGTCAGTGTCGAGCAGTACTTC
TRBV30	NA	NA	TRBJ1-1	CAWGDNFMNTEAFF	TGTGCCTGGGGGGACAACTTCATGAACACTGAAGCTTTCTTT
TRBV6-5	TRBD2	NA	TRBJ2-5	CASSELAGLKTQYF	TGTGCCAGCAGTGAACTAGCGGGATTGAAGACCCAGTACTTC
TRBV19	TRBD1	NA	TRBJ1-2	CASSSRGRNYGYTF	TGTGCCAGCAGTTCGAGGGGGCGAAACTATGGCTACACCTTC
TRBV5-6	NA	NA	TRBJ2-5	CASSFGGETQYF	TGTGCCAGCAGCTTTGGTGGAGAGACCCAGTACTTC
TRBV28	NA	NA	TRBJ2-7	CASSYGQNYEQYF	TGTGCCAGCAGTTACGGACAGAACTACGAGCAGTACTTC
TRBV11-2	TRBD1	NA	TRBJ2-7	CASSLLGGQGAYEQYF	TGTGCCAGCAGCTTATTGGGTGGACAGGGGGCATACGAGCAGTACTTC
TRBV7-2	TRBD2	NA	TRBJ2-3	CASSLAGGPPDTQYF	TGTGCCAGCAGCTTAGCGGGAGGGCCACCAGATACGCAGTATTTT
TRBV7-9	NA	NA	TRBJ2-1	CASSPGGHAYSYNEQFF	TGTGCCAGCAGCCCAGGAGGGCACGCCTACTCCTACAATGAGCAGTTCTTC
TRBV5-4	TRBD2	NA	TRBJ2-1	CASSYGGGRYNEQFF	TGTGCCAGCAGCTATGGGGGAGGGCGATACAATGAGCAGTTCTTC
TRBV4-1	NA	NA	TRBJ2-3	CASSQPSTDTQYF	TGCGCCAGCAGCCAACCTAGCACAGATACGCAGTATTTT